The 28 T cell receptor beta chains reported below all come from one sample, sequenced in a study of blood T cell repertoires in COVID-19. The data were produced by immunoSEQ multiplex PCR, yet TCRdb's version contains in-frame clones alone and is incomplete. The sample contains 110,000 to 150,000 clones, around 86% of which appear only once. The specimen sequenced was peripheral blood. The origin of the receptors is a human donor in a cohort sampled during active COVID-19.

This rearrangement joins TRBV7-9 to TRBJ1-2; unclear D gene. V was pared by 0 bases and J by 6 bases, with 11 bases between. The CDR3 extends over 14 amino acids. Germline loops: CDR1 SEHNR, CDR2 FQNEAQ (reference sequence). CDR3 loop: CASSLAGRKDGYTF. DNA of the CDR3: TGTGCCAGCAGCTTAGCGGGCAGGAAAGATGGCTACACCTTC.

The chain carries TRBV2 and TRBJ1-1; 11 nucleotides align to TRBD1. Trimming cost V 6 bases and J 5 bases; bases outside gene matches: 5. The germline V gene encodes CDR1 SNHLY and CDR2 FYNNEI. The CDR3 sequence is 14 residues long. The CDR3 sequence: CASRGTGGGTEAFF. The CDR3 bases are TGTGCCAGCAGGGGGACAGGGGGAGGAACTGAAGCTTTCTTT.

The V gene is TRBV7-8, the J gene TRBJ2-5; TRBD2 might be the D (6 bases). Germline CDR1 is SGHVS and CDR2 is FQNEAQ. CDR3 size: 17 residues. Trimming took 1 base from V and 5 from J, leaving 20 bases between them. The CDR3 here is CASSLVLSSVGVETQYF. The CDR3 bases are TGTGCCAGCAGCTTAGTACTATCTAGCGTAGGAGTGGAGACCCAGTACTTC.

V gene TRBV15 combines with J gene TRBJ2-7, with D possibly being TRBD1 (6 bases). The germline gives CDR1 LNHNV, CDR2 YYDKDF (reference sequence). Deletions cut 3 bases from V and 0 bases from J, with 9 bases between. The CDR3 totals 14 residues. The CDR3 DNA sequence: TGTGCCACCAGCAGCGACAGGATCTCCTACGAGCAGTACTTC. It codes for CATSSDRISYEQYF. Full variable domain (missing parts from reference TRBV15 and TRBJ2-7): DAMVIQNPRYQVTQFGKPVTLSCSQTLNHNVMYWYQQKSSQAPKLLFHYYDKDFNNEADTPDNFQSRRPNTSFCFLDIRSPGLGDTAMYLCATSSDRISYEQYFGPGTRLTVT.

The count of this clone is one. This chain connects TRBV5-1 to TRBJ1-3, with a tentative D call TRBD1 (6 bases). The CDR3 is 14 residues long. Between the trimmed V and J ends, which lost 4 bases and 1 base, there was a span of 9 bases. Germline V gives CDR1 SGHRS, CDR2 YFSETQ. The CDR3 sequence is CASSRQASGNTIYF. DNA of the CDR3: TGCGCCAGCAGCAGACAGGCGTCTGGAAACACCATATATTTT.

The gene calls are TRBV7-8 and TRBJ1-3, with TRBD1 matching over 11 bases. Germline CDR1 reads SGHVS; CDR2 reads FQNEAQ. J was trimmed by 2 bases and V by 2 bases; bases with no gene match: 2. The CDR3 is made up of 16 amino acids. The DNA for the CDR3 is TGTGCCAGCAGCTTACGGGACAGGGGGACTGGAAACACCATATATTTT. Amino acids: CASSLRDRGTGNTIYF.

The gene calls are TRBV18 and TRBJ2-3; 7 bases are shared with TRBD1. This CDR3 region has 16 residues. V lost 1 base and J lost 1; bases outside the gene matches: 5. CDR1 and CDR2 from the germline V gene are KGHSH and LQKENI. CDR3 region: CASSPRKGAGTDTQYF. As DNA, the CDR3 is TGTGCCAGCTCACCACGAAAGGGGGCGGGCACAGATACGCAGTATTTT.

The CDR3 spells CASSLVGLDRGSPLHF. The CDR3, as DNA: TGCGCCAGCAGCTTGGTTGGCCTGGATCGGGGTTCACCCCTCCACTTT. The gene calls are TRBV5-1 and TRBJ1-6; D is unclear. The ends were cut back, 0 bases at V and 9 bases at J, with 16 bases in the middle. This CDR3 has 16 residues. CDR1 and CDR2 (germline): SGHRS, YFSETQ.

The chain combines TRBV5-6 with TRBJ2-4; possible D gene TRBD1, 6 bases. V was trimmed by 4 bases and J by 3 bases, leaving 11 bases between them. Germline V gives CDR1 SGHDT, CDR2 YYEEEE. The CDR3 loop spans 14 amino acids. CDR3 amino acids: CASSHRTDKNIQYF. In DNA form, the CDR3 reads TGTGCCAGCAGCCACCGGACAGACAAAAACATTCAGTACTTC.

The chain's CDR3 is CASLSTSGINEQFF. The DNA of the CDR3 is TGCGCCAGCCTCTCTACTAGCGGGATCAATGAGCAGTTCTTC. The genes are TRBV5-1 and TRBJ2-1, with 10 positions matching TRBD2. V shed 7 bases, J shed 6 bases, and the junction held 7 bases outside the gene matches. The CDR3 spans 14 residues. Germline V CDR1 and CDR2: SGHRS, YFSETQ. The full variable domain, rest sourced from reference TRBV5-1 and TRBJ2-1, is KAGVTQTPRYLIKTRGQQVTLSCSPISGHRSVSWYQQTPGQGLQFLFEYFSETQRNKGNFPGRFSGRQFSNSRSEMNVSTLELGDSALYLCASLSTSGINEQFFGPGTRLTVL.

This rearrangement joins TRBV9 to TRBJ2-6; no clear D gene. This CDR3 spans 16 amino acids. In germline, CDR1 is SGDLS, CDR2 YYNGEE. The V gene lost 4 bases and the J gene lost 0 bases, with 11 bases spanning the gap. CDR3 loop: CASSPTRSSGANVLTF. CDR3 nucleotides: TGTGCCAGCAGCCCCACCCGGTCCTCTGGGGCCAACGTCCTGACTTTC.

This chain links TRBV7-8 with TRBJ1-5; D remains ambiguous. The length of the CDR3 is 13 residues. Between the trimmed V and J ends, which lost 1 base and 8 bases, there was a span of 9 bases. From germline, CDR1 is SGHVS and CDR2 FQNEAQ. CDR3 bases: TGTGCCAGCAGCTTAGGGCGGGGTGAGCCCCAGCATTTT. It is translated as CASSLGRGEPQHF.

This clone was detected a few times. The chain employs TRBV5-1 and TRBJ2-3, with D perhaps matching TRBD2 (6 bases). V lost 4 bases and J lost 2, with 17 bases in between. Germline V lookup: CDR1 SGHRS, CDR2 YFSETQ. This CDR3 comprises 16 residues. This CDR3 is CASSLNGGTDTDTQYF. In DNA form, the CDR3 reads TGCGCCAGCAGCCTGAATGGGGGGACCGACACAGATACGCAGTATTTT.

The chain joins TRBV19 to TRBJ2-1; 7 bases are a match to TRBD1. CDR3 length: 15 amino acids. From germline, CDR1 is LNHDA and CDR2 SQIVND (reference sequence). With 3 bases clipped from V and 4 bases from J, the junction kept 6 bases outside the gene matches. The CDR3 loop reads CASSISQGSYNEQFF. CDR3 nucleotides: TGTGCCAGTAGTATCTCACAGGGGAGTTACAATGAGCAGTTCTTC.

This CDR3 reads CASSTGGTSGTVYEQYF. The CDR3 bases are TGTGCCAGCAGCACAGGGGGGACTAGCGGGACTGTCTACGAGCAGTACTTC. The rearrangement uses TRBV7-2 and TRBJ2-7, with 13 positions matching TRBD2. The CDR3 totals 17 residues. Germline V CDR1 and CDR2: SGHTA, FQGNSA. V trimming: 5 bases; J trimming: 3 bases; junction bases outside the gene matches: 10.

The chain couples TRBV7-3 to TRBJ2-1; a possible D gene is TRBD2 (5 bases). The CDR3 contains 13 residues. Trimming left V 6 bases short and J 9 bases short, with 15 bases between. Germline V lookup: CDR1 SGHTA, CDR2 FQGTGA. CDR3 sequence (DNA): TGTGCCAGCAGTCTTAACGTGGAGGTTGAGCAGTTCTTC. It codes for CASSLNVEVEQFF.

The rearrangement uses TRBV7-9 and TRBJ2-7, with 7 bases lining up with TRBD1. Germline V CDR1 and CDR2: SEHNR, FQNEAQ (reference sequence). The CDR3 is 13 amino acids. The J segment lost 4 bases and the V segment lost 5 bases, leaving 5 bases of the junction unmatched. The CDR3 sequence: CASSGTDLYEQYF. CDR3 bases: TGTGCCAGCAGCGGGACAGATCTGTACGAGCAGTACTTC.

The CDR3 loop reads CASSPPWSQTDTQYF. For the CDR3, the DNA is TGTGCCAGCTCACCACCGTGGAGTCAGACAGATACGCAGTATTTT. The rearrangement links TRBV18 to TRBJ2-3; D not certain. Germline V gene data show CDR1 as KGHSH and CDR2 as LQKENI. This CDR3 has 15 amino acids. The V gene lost 0 bases and the J gene lost 3 bases, with 10 bases spanning the gap.

The chain carries TRBV6-5 and TRBJ1-5; TRBD1 is a possible D gene (6 bases). Germline V CDR1 and CDR2: MNHEY, SVGAGI. V lost 7 bases and J lost 3, with 13 bases in between. The CDR3 sequence is 14 residues long. The CDR3 spells CASTLGQINQPQHF. DNA of the CDR3: TGTGCCAGCACCCTAGGACAGATCAATCAGCCCCAGCATTTT.

The rearrangement joins TRBV28 to TRBJ2-7; TRBD2 agrees at 8 bases. This CDR3 has 15 residues. CDR1 and CDR2 (germline): MDHEN, SYDVKM. The V gene end was trimmed by 4 bases and the J gene end by 4 bases; junction bases not matched to a gene: 9. The CDR3 loop is CASSSLSGSQYEQYF. The CDR3 DNA reads as TGTGCCAGCAGTTCCCTCAGCGGGAGCCAGTACGAGCAGTACTTC.

In nucleotides, the CDR3 is TGTGCCACCAGCAGAGTAGTTTCGGGAGCTGAAGCTTTCTTT. It yields the protein CATSRVVSGAEAFF. This rearrangement joins TRBV15 to TRBJ1-1; no reliable D call. CDR3 length: 14 residues. With 1 base removed from V and 6 bases from J, the gap between germline ends came to 12 bases. The germline CDR1 and CDR2 sequences are LNHNV and YYDKDF (reference sequence).

The genes are TRBV7-8 and TRBJ2-5, with D tentatively TRBD2 (5 bases). Germline CDR1 is SGHVS and CDR2 is FQNEAQ. V was clipped by 4 bases and J by 5 bases, with 11 bases between them. This CDR3 has 13 amino acids. The CDR3 loop reads CASSSPRGETQYF. The CDR3 DNA reads TGTGCCAGCAGCTCGCCTAGAGGGGAGACCCAGTACTTC.

V gene TRBV19 combines with J gene TRBJ1-1; 9 bases fit TRBD1. The CDR3 is 14 amino acids. The V gene's germline CDR1 is LNHDA and CDR2 SQIVND (reference sequence). With 5 bases clipped from V and 7 bases from J, the junction kept 8 bases outside the gene matches. The chain's CDR3 is CASSLGTGLFEAFF. As DNA, the CDR3 is TGTGCCAGTAGTTTGGGGACAGGGCTCTTTGAAGCTTTCTTT.

This sequence joins TRBV28 and TRBJ2-3, with unresolved D. Trimming removed 3 bases at V and 0 bases at J, with 10 bases between. Germline-derived CDR1 and CDR2 are MDHEN and SYDVKM. This CDR3 has 15 residues. The CDR3 region has the DNA TGTGCCAGCAGTTTCGACACTCGAAGCACAGATACGCAGTATTTT. The encoded protein is CASSFDTRSTDTQYF.

This clone came up once. The V gene is TRBV11-2, the J gene TRBJ2-5; D perhaps matches TRBD2 (7 bases). Germline CDR1 reads SGHAT; CDR2 reads FQNNGV. The CDR3 totals 14 residues. Trimming removed 5 bases from V and 2 bases from J, with 12 bases in between. The CDR3 here is CASSQGGGQETQYF. The CDR3 nucleotides read TGTGCCAGCAGCCAAGGGGGGGGGCAAGAGACCCAGTACTTC.

This clone was observed once. V is TRBV4-1 and J is TRBJ1-1; tentative D call: TRBD1 (6 bases). The V end was cut by 1 base, the J end by 6 bases, with 15 bases between. Germline V CDR1 and CDR2: MGHRA, YSYEKL. The CDR3 length is 15 residues. CDR3 region: CASSQASRGWAEAFF. The CDR3 DNA is TGCGCCAGCAGCCAAGCAAGCAGGGGATGGGCTGAAGCTTTCTTT.

The V call is TRBV2, the J call TRBJ2-6; a weak D match, TRBD2 (5 bases). CDR1 is SNHLY and CDR2 is FYNNEI in the germline V gene. V lost 7 bases to trimming and J lost 0 bases, with 7 bases between them. The CDR3 contains 14 residues. As DNA, the CDR3 is TGTGCCAGCACCCGGGACTCTGGGGCCAACGTCCTGACTTTC. Protein sequence: CASTRDSGANVLTF.

This clone has just one count. V usage is TRBV6-4 and J usage is TRBJ2-3; D gene ambiguous. The CDR3 totals 14 residues. Germline V gene lookup returns CDR1 MRHNA and CDR2 SNTAGT. V was trimmed by 4 bases and J by 0 bases, leaving 8 bases between them. CDR3 protein: CASSGGHSTDTQYF. The CDR3 nucleotides are TGTGCCAGCAGTGGAGGCCACAGCACAGATACGCAGTATTTT.